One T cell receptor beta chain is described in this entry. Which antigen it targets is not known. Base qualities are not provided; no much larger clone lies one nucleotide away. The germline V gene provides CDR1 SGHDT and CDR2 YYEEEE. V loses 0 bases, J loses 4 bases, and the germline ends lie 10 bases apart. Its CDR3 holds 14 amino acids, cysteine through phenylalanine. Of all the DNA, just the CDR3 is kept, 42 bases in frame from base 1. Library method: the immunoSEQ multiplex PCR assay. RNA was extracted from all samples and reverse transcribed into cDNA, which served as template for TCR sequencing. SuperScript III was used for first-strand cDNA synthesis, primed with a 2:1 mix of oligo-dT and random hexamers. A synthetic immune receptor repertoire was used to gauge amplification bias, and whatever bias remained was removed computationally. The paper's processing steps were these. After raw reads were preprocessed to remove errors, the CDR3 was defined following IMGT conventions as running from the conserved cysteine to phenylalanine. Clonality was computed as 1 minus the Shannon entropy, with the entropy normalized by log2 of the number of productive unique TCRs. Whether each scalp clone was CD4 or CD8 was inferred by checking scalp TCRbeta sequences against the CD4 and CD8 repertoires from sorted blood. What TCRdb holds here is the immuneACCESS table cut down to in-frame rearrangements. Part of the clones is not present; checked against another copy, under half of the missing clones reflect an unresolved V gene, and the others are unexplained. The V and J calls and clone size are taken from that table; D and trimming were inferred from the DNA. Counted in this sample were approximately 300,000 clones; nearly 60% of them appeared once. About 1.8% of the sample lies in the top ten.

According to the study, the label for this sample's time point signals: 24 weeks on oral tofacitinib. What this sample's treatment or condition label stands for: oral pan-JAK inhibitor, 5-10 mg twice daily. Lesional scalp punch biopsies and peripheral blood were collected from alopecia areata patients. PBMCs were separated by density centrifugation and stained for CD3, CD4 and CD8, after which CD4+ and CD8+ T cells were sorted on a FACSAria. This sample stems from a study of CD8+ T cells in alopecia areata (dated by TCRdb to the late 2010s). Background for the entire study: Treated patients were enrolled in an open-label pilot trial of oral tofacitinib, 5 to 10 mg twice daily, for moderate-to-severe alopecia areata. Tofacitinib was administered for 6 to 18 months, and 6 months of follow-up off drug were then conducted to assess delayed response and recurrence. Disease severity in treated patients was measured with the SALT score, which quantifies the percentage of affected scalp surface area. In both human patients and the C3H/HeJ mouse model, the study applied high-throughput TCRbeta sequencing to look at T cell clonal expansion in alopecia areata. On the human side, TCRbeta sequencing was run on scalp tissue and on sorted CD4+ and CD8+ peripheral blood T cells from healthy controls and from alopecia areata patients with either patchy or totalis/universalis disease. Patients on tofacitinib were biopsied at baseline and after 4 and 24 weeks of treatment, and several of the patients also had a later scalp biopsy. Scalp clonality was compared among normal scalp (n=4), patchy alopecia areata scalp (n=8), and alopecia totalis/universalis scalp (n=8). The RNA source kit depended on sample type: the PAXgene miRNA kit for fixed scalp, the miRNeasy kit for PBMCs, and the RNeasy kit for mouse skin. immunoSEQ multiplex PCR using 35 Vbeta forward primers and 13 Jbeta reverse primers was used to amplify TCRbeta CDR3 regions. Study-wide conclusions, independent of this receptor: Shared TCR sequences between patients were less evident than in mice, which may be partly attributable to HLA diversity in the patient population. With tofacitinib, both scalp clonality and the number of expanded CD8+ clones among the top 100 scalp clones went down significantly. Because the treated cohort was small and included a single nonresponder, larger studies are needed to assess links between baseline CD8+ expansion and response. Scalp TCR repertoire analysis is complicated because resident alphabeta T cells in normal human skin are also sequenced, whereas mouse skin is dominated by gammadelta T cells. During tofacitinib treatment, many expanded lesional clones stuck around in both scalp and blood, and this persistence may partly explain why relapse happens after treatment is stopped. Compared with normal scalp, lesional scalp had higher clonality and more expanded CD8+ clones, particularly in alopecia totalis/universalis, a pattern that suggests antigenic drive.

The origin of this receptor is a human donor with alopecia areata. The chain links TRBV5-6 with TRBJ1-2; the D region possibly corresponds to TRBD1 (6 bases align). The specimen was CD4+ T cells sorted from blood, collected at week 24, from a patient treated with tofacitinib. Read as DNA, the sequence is TGTGCCAGCAGCTTGGCCACAGGGTCCTATGGCTACACCTTC. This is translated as CASSLATGSYGYTF.